Below, 12 T cell receptor beta chains from the same sample are listed, as sequenced in a study of T cells expressing NK-cell markers (dated by TCRdb to about 2020). The library was produced with 5' RACE. TCRdb lists the instrument as Illumina HiSeq 2000. TCRdb reprocessed the reads; each CDR3 protein sequence makes one entry, and DNA is unavailable. The table for this sample lists about 400,000 distinct CDR3 sequences. The ten largest account for about 10% of the sample. Sequencing used blood T cells: a sorted CD56 or NKG2C T cell subset, CD4+ or CD8+ T cells, or bulk PBMC T cells (not recorded which). Every receptor here comes from a woman in her 50s in good health. Donor details come from another sample of the same person, matched by shared clones.

V and J are TRBV14 and TRBJ2-5; TCRdb lists TRBD2, though no DNA is available to test this call. CDR3 length: 20 amino acids. Germline V gene data show CDR1 as SGHDN and CDR2 as FVKESK. CDR3 in amino acids: CASSQWDGLAGGTVQETQYF.

V gene TRBV5-1 combines with J gene TRBJ1-2; TCRdb gives TRBD1 as the D gene, but with no DNA this cannot be confirmed. The CDR3 length is 13 residues. The germline V gene encodes CDR1 SGHRS and CDR2 YFSETQ. CDR3 protein: CASFGGQDYGYTF.

This sequence joins TRBV2 and TRBJ1-1; lacking DNA, the TRBD1 call made by TCRdb goes unchecked. Germline values: CDR1 SNHLY, CDR2 FYNNEI. The length of the CDR3 is 13 residues. CDR3 protein: CASRGGRSTEAFF.

The chain uses TRBV12-5 and TRBJ2-1; with no DNA, the TCRdb D assignment of TRBD2 cannot be verified. There are 15 residues in the CDR3. Germline CDR1 reads LGHNT; CDR2 reads FRNRAP. CDR3 region: CASGLPGLGDNEQFF.

The chain links TRBV6-4 to TRBJ1-1; as DNA is missing, the TRBD1 call by TCRdb cannot be tested. This CDR3 contains 13 residues. Germline V gene sequence: CDR1 MRHNA, CDR2 SNTAGT. The CDR3 sequence: CASRETGGTEAFF.

The V and J genes are TRBV21-1 and TRBJ2-1. TRBV21-1 is listed as a pseudogene. The CDR3 totals 16 residues. The CDR3 sequence is CASSPSWRIRYNEQFF.

The V call is TRBV20-1, the J call TRBJ2-2; the D call of TRBD1 rests on TCRdb alone, since no DNA is present to check it. Per the germline V gene, CDR1 is DFQATT and CDR2 is SNEGSKA (reference sequence). This CDR3 is 16 amino acids long. CDR3 sequence: CSAREPTGLNTGELFF.

The chain combines TRBV15 with TRBJ2-1; TCRdb's D call, TRBD2, is unchecked because there is no DNA. The germline V gene has CDR1 LNHNV and CDR2 YYDKDF (reference sequence). The CDR3 is made up of 13 amino acids. CDR3 residues: CATSSGEMVEQFF.

The J gene is TRBJ2-7, the V gene TRBV29-1; as DNA is missing, the TRBD2 call by TCRdb cannot be tested. CDR1 and CDR2 (germline): SQVTM, ANQGSEA. The CDR3 has 15 amino acids. The CDR3 here is CSVEDRSEGSYEQYF.

The chain recombines TRBV6-1 with TRBJ2-3; the TCRdb call, TRBD2, lacks DNA for checking. The CDR3 spans 16 residues. CDR1 and CDR2 from the germline V gene are MNHNS and SASEGT. CDR3 protein: CASRKPGTSDTDTQYF.

The V call is TRBV12-3 or TRBV12-4, the J call TRBJ1-2. The CDR3 is 12 amino acids. CDR3 protein: CASSFPGDGYTF.

This CDR3 reads CASSPLSTGELFF. The chain recombines TRBV12-3 or TRBV12-4 with TRBJ2-2; TCRdb proposes TRBD2, but this gene call is untestable without DNA. CDR3 length equals 13 residues.